These 20 T cell receptor beta chains were all obtained from the same sample, sequenced in a study of cytomegalovirus exposure and HLA in healthy donors. The PCR made use of 60 Vbeta and 13 Jbeta primers. Repertoires were generated with immunoSEQ multiplex PCR, while TCRdb's copy carries only in-frame clones and drops some. Among about 120,000 clones, 77% were seen once, and the ten largest hold 10% to 11%. The sequencing input was PBMCs. The receptor set was obtained from a man aged 40-50 years in good health and CMV-seropositive.

The chain carries TRBV5-1 and TRBJ2-1, with 8 bases that match TRBD1. The V gene end was trimmed by 0 bases and the J gene end by 9 bases; junction bases not matched to a gene: 5. Looked up from germline, CDR1 is SGHRS and CDR2 is YFSETQ. There are 14 residues in the CDR3. The CDR3: CASSLVQGVGEQFF. CDR3 nucleotides: TGCGCCAGCAGCTTGGTACAGGGGGTCGGTGAGCAGTTCTTC.

Only a few counts were recorded for this clone. The J gene is TRBJ2-1, the V gene TRBV11-3; 12 bases match TRBD2. Trimming took 0 bases from V and 5 from J; bases not matched to a gene: 5. Germline CDR1 and CDR2: SGHNT and YENEEA. The CDR3 is 17 amino acids. CDR3 in amino acids: CASSLDRTSGADNEQFF. The DNA for the CDR3 is TGTGCCAGCAGCTTAGATAGGACTAGCGGGGCCGACAATGAGCAGTTCTTC.

As for this clone: Compared with germline, one end of the junction differs, possibly owing to a read error. The chain carries TRBV4-3 and TRBJ2-6; TRBD1 aligns across 12 bases. Germline V lookup: CDR1 LGHNA, CDR2 YSLEER. This CDR3 is built from 20 residues. The CDR3, as DNA: TGCGCCAGCAGCCAAGGACGGGGGACAGGGGGCGCAGCTGGGGCCAACGGCCTGACTTTC. This encodes CASSQGRGTGGAAGANGLTF.

This clone is a singleton in its sample. The chain employs TRBV4-2 and TRBJ1-3, with 9 bases matching TRBD1. The CDR3 is 16 residues long. J was trimmed by 4 bases and V by 2 bases; bases with no gene match: 6. Germline V gene sequence: CDR1 LGHNA, CDR2 YNFKEQ. The CDR3 here is CASSQPGQGQGNTIYF. In DNA, the CDR3 is TGTGCCAGCAGCCAACCCGGACAGGGGCAGGGAAACACCATATATTTT.

The chain is built from TRBV29-1 and TRBJ1-2, with a weak D call TRBD1 (6 bases). Trimming cost V 6 bases and J 3 bases, with 14 bases left between them. Germline assignment: CDR1 SQVTM and CDR2 ANQGSEA. The CDR3 sequence is 13 residues long. The CDR3 here is CSVEIQGDYGYTF. CDR3 coding DNA: TGCAGCGTCGAGATACAGGGAGACTATGGCTACACCTTC.

This clone has just a few counts. The chain employs TRBV28 and TRBJ1-1, with D tentatively TRBD1 (6 bases). This CDR3 contains 14 residues. CDR1 is MDHEN, CDR2 SYDVKM, per germline. V gave up 7 bases and J gave up 4 bases, with 16 bases separating them. CDR3 nucleotide sequence: TGTGCCAGCACTGTGAACAGGGTGGGCACTGAAGCTTTCTTT. Translation: CASTVNRVGTEAFF.

This chain links TRBV11-3 with TRBJ2-1; TRBD2 is a possible D gene (6 bases). CDR1 SGHNT and CDR2 YENEEA come from the germline V gene. The CDR3 covers 15 residues. V lost 5 bases and J 4 bases, leaving 15 bases between the germline ends. Here the CDR3 reads CASSQGTSVYNEQFF. DNA for the CDR3: TGTGCCAGCAGCCAAGGGACTTCAGTTTACAATGAGCAGTTCTTC.

This chain connects TRBV5-1 to TRBJ2-7; 10 bases align to TRBD1. V gave up 4 bases and J gave up 3 bases; unmatched junction bases: 4. Germline values: CDR1 SGHRS, CDR2 YFSETQ. The CDR3 extends over 14 amino acids. CDR3 region: CASSGRDRGYEQYF. CDR3 sequence (DNA): TGCGCCAGCAGCGGCCGGGACAGGGGCTACGAGCAGTACTTC.

The V call is TRBV2, the J call TRBJ2-3; tentatively, D is TRBD1 (6 bases). V was trimmed by 4 bases and J by 1 base, leaving 9 bases between them. Germline V CDR1 and CDR2: SNHLY, FYNNEI. The CDR3 is 14 residues long. The CDR3 sequence is CASSGDTRTDTQYF. For the CDR3, the DNA is TGTGCCAGCAGTGGGGACACCCGCACAGATACGCAGTATTTT.

The chain employs TRBV21-1 and TRBJ2-7; TRBD1 reflects the table's D call only, with no check against the DNA. TRBV21-1 is flagged as a pseudogene. CDR3 length: 13 residues. The CDR3, as DNA: TGTGCCAGCAGCCCCACAGGGTCCCACGAGCAGTACTTC. It yields the protein CASSPTGSHEQYF.

For this clone: Different DNA sequences within this sample yield the same CDR3. The chain couples TRBV27 to TRBJ1-4, with D unclear. The V end was cut by 0 bases, the J end by 5 bases, with 10 bases between. This CDR3 has 15 residues. Germline values: CDR1 MNHEY, CDR2 SMNVEV (reference sequence). CDR3: CASSLSVGRNEKLFF. The CDR3 region has the DNA TGTGCCAGCAGTTTATCGGTTGGGAGGAATGAAAAACTGTTTTTT.

This chain uses TRBV6-6 with TRBJ1-1; no definite D call. CDR1 and CDR2 from the germline V gene are MNHNY and SVGAGI (reference sequence). V lost 6 bases and J lost 1, with 9 bases in between. This CDR3 is 13 amino acids long. This chain's CDR3 is CASRPRGNTEAFF. The CDR3 nucleotides read TGTGCCAGCAGACCCCGGGGGAACACTGAAGCTTTCTTT.

V gene TRBV7-9 combines with J gene TRBJ1-1; D gene ambiguous. The CDR3 sequence is 15 residues long. V lost 5 bases to trimming and J lost 4 bases, with 17 bases between them. Germline CDR1 SEHNR, CDR2 FQNEAQ (reference sequence). CDR3 loop: CASSPPEGLITEAFF. CDR3 DNA: TGTGCCAGCAGCCCCCCAGAGGGATTGATCACTGAAGCTTTCTTT. Together with reference TRBV7-9 and TRBJ1-1, the CDR3 gives the full variable domain: DTGVSQNPRHKITKRGQNVTFRCDPISEHNRLYWYRQTLGQGPEFLTYFQNEAQLEKSRLLSDRFSAERPKGSFSTLEIQRTEQGDSAMYLCASSPPEGLITEAFFGQGTRLTVV.

The V call is TRBV10-3, the J call TRBJ1-6, with a possible D match to TRBD1 (6 bases). Germline values: CDR1 ENHRY, CDR2 SYGVKD. V lost 2 bases and J lost 7, with 6 bases in between. This CDR3 comprises 13 residues. In DNA, the CDR3 is TGTGCCATCAGTGAGGGACAGAATTCACCCCTCCACTTT. The encoded protein is CAISEGQNSPLHF.

The chain recombines TRBV7-2 with TRBJ2-4; 11 bases match TRBD2. Losses at the gene ends were 1 base for V and 10 bases for J; bases not matched to a gene: 9. Germline CDR1 is SGHTA and CDR2 is FQGNSA. This CDR3 has 16 amino acids. The CDR3 DNA reads TGTGCCAGCAGCTTAGATTCTAGCGGGGGGCGTGGGATTCAGTACTTC. Protein: CASSLDSSGGRGIQYF.

V usage is TRBV29-1 and J usage is TRBJ2-5; TRBD2 matches 10 bases. The CDR3 runs 13 residues. V trimming: 1 base; J trimming: 11 bases; junction bases outside the gene matches: 7. The germline V gene encodes CDR1 SQVTM and CDR2 ANQGSEA. The CDR3 region is CSVEVEAGGPQYF. The CDR3 DNA follows: TGCAGCGTTGAAGTTGAAGCGGGGGGGCCTCAGTACTTC. The full variable domain, completed using reference TRBV29-1 and TRBJ2-5, is SAVISQKPSRDICQRGTSLTIQCQVDSQVTMMFWYRQQPGQSLTLIATANQGSEATYESGFVIDKFPISRPNLTFSTLTVSNMSPEDSSIYLCSVEVEAGGPQYFGPGTRLLVL.

V is TRBV28 and J is TRBJ1-5; 8 positions match TRBD1. Trimming took 8 bases from V and 3 from J; bases not matched to a gene: 6. Germline V gene sequence: CDR1 MDHEN, CDR2 SYDVKM. This CDR3 spans 14 amino acids. The CDR3 sequence: CASYRTGSNQPQHF. In nucleotides, the CDR3 is TGTGCCAGCTATCGGACAGGGTCCAATCAGCCCCAGCATTTT.

The V and J genes are TRBV14 and TRBJ1-2; D gene unclear. Trimming cost V 0 bases and J 4 bases, with 6 bases left between them. This CDR3 has 13 residues. Germline CDR1 is SGHDN and CDR2 is FVKESK. CDR3 in amino acids: CASSQDLGYGYTF. For the CDR3, the DNA is TGTGCCAGCAGCCAAGATCTAGGCTATGGCTACACCTTC. Variable domain in full (rest from reference TRBV14 and TRBJ1-2): EAGVTQFPSHSVIEKGQTVTLRCDPISGHDNLYWYRRVMGKEIKFLLHFVKESKQDESGMPNNRFLAERTGGTYSTLKVQPAELEDSGVYFCASSQDLGYGYTFGSGTRLTVV.

The chain links TRBV7-9 to TRBJ2-7, with D tentatively TRBD1 (6 bases). The CDR3 is 14 residues long. Trimming stripped 5 bases from V and 4 bases from J, with 15 bases between. The germline gives CDR1 SEHNR, CDR2 FQNEAQ (reference sequence). CDR3 DNA: TGTGCCAGCAGCCCGGACAGAAACCCTTACGAGCAGTACTTC. Protein: CASSPDRNPYEQYF.

This sequence joins TRBV7-9 and TRBJ2-7; tentative D call: TRBD2 (5 bases). Trimming cost V 2 bases and J 4 bases, with 6 bases left between them. From germline, CDR1 is SEHNR and CDR2 FQNEAQ (reference sequence). CDR3 size: 12 residues. For the CDR3, the DNA is TGTGCCAGCAGCTTACGGGGATACGAGCAGTACTTC. As protein: CASSLRGYEQYF.